The clone carrying this T cell receptor beta chain was seen ten or more times. Its antigen is unidentified. Patients between 18 and 65 years old had hyperthyroidism, newly diagnosed and lasting under 2 months. Diagnostic assessment was based on clinical symptoms, serum thyroxine and TRAb, thyroid ultrasound and orbital computed tomography. TCR beta CDR3 region amplification was performed from RNA transcripts. Primed by the HTBI set, a first-round RT-PCR was run on the TCR CDR3. TCRdb used MiXCR to reprocess the multiplex PCR reads, holding one entry per CDR3 protein. The repertoire holds 550,000 to 650,000 distinct CDR3 sequences, with 12% to 15% as singletons. The sample belongs to a study of T cells in Graves' hyperthyroidism and ophthalmopathy. Broader study findings: A model of 13 V-J features distinguished ophthalmopathy from stable hyperthyroidism.

The V end was cut by 4 bases, the J end by 1 base, with 10 bases between. CDR3 length equals 14 residues. The germline V gene has CDR1 SNHLY and CDR2 FYNNEI. Sequenced: blood. V is TRBV2 and J is TRBJ2-5; a possible D gene is TRBD2 (5 bases). This sequence originates from a middle-aged woman with Graves' hyperthyroidism. The CDR3 DNA follows: TGTGCCAGCAGTGTCGGGGATTCCCAAGAGACCCAGTACTTC. Translation gives CASSVGDSQETQYF.